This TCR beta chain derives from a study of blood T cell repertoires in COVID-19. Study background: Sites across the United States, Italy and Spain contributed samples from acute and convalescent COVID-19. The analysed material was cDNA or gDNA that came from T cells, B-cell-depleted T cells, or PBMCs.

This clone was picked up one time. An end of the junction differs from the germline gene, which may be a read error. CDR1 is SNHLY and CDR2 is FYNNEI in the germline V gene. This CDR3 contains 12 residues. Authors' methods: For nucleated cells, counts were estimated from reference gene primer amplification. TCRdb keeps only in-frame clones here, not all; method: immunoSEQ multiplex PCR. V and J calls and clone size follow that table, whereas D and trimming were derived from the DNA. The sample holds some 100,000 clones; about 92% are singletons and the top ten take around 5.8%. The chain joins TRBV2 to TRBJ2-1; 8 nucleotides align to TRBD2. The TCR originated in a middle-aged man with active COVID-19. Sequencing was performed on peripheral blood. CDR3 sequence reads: CASSPTSGPLIF. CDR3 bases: TGTGCCAGCAGTCCAACTAGCGGACCCTTGATCTTC. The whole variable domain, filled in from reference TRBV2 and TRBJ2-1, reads EPEVTQTPSHQVTQMGQEVILRCVPISNHLYFYWYRQILGQKVEFLVSFYNNEISEKSEIFDDQFSVERPDGSNFTLKIRSTKLEDSAMYFCASSPTSGPLIFGPGTRLTVL.